This T cell receptor (beta chain) appears in the sequencing data of a study of T cell changes during pregnancy in multiple sclerosis. This clone was seen a few times. This CDR3 is 14 amino acids long. Germline assignment: CDR1 LGHNA and CDR2 YSLEER. The V end was cut by 4 bases, the J end by 4 bases, with 13 bases between. The protocol was immunoSEQ multiplex PCR, while the TCRdb copy is restricted to in-frame clones and leaves out a portion. The data contain tens of thousands of clones, 80% to 90% of them seen just once; the ten biggest clones take up under 0.8%. The clonotype originates from a female donor with multiple sclerosis, enrolled in a pregnancy study. The source material was CD4+ T cells from peripheral blood mononuclear cells, sampled in the first trimester of pregnancy. The rearrangement joins TRBV4-3 to TRBJ1-1; no reliable D call. CDR3 bases: TGCGCCAGCAGCCTCAATGGCGGACTCACTGAAGCTTTCTTT. Its translation: CASSLNGGLTEAFF.